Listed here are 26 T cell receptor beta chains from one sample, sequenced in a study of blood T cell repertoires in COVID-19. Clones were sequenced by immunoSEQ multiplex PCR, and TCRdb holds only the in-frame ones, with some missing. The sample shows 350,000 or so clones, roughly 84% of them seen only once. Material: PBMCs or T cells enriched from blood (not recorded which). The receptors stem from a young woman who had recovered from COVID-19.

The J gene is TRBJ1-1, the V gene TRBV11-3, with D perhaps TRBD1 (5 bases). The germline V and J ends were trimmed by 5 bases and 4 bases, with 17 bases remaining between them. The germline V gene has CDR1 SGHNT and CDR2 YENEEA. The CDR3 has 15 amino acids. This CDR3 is CASSDLAGGSTEAFF. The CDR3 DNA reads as TGTGCCAGCAGCGACCTGGCCGGGGGGAGCACTGAAGCTTTCTTT.

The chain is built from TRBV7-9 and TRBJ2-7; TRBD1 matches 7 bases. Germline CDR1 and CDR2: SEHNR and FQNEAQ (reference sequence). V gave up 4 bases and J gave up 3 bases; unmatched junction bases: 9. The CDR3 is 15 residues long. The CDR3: CASSSGQVGDYEQYF. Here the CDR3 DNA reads TGTGCCAGCAGCTCCGGACAGGTCGGGGACTACGAGCAGTACTTC.

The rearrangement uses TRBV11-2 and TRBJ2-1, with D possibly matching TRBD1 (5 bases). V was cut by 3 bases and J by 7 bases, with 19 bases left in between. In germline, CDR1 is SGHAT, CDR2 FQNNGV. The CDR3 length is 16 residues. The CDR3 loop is CASSFRSRVFRNEQFF. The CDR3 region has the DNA TGTGCCAGCAGCTTTAGGTCCAGGGTGTTCAGAAATGAGCAGTTCTTC.

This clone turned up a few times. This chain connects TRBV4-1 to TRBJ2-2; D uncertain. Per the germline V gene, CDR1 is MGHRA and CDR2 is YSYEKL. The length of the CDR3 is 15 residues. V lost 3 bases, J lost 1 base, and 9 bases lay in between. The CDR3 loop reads CASSQAPMNTGELFF. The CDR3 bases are TGCGCCAGCAGCCAGGCACCCATGAACACCGGGGAGCTGTTTTTT.

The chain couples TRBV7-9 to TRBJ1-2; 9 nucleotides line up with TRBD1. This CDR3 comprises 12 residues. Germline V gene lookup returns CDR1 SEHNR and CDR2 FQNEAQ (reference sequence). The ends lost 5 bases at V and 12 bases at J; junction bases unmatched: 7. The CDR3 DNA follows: TGTGCCAGCAGCCCAGACAGGGGGGCGGACACCTTC. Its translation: CASSPDRGADTF.

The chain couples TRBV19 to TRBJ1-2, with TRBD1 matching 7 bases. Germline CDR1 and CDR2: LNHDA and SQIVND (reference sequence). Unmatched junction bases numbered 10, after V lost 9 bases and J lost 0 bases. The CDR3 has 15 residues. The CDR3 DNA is TGTGCCAGGGGTAAAAGACAGGGCTCTAACTATGGCTACACCTTC. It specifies CARGKRQGSNYGYTF.

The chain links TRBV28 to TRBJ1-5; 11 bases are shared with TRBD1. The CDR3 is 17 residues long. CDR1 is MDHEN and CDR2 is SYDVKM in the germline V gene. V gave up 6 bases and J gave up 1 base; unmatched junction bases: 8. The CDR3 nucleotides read TGTGCCAGCAGCTGGACAGGGGGCGGGAGAAGCAATCAGCCCCAGCATTTT. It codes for CASSWTGGGRSNQPQHF.

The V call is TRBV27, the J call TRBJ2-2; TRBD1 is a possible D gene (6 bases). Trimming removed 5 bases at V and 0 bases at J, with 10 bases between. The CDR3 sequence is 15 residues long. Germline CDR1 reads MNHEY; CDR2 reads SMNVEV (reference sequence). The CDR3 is CASSVTGPNTGELFF. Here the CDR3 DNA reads TGTGCCAGCAGTGTGACAGGACCGAACACCGGGGAGCTGTTTTTT.

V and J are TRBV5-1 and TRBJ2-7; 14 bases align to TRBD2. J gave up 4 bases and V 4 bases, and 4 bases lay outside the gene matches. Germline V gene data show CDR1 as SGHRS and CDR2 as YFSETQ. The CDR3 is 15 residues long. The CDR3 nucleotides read TGCGCCAGCAGCCCCGGACTAGCGGGGGGATACGAGCAGTACTTC. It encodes CASSPGLAGGYEQYF.

CDR3 sequence (DNA): TGCGCCAGCAGCTTGGAGGGGGCGAGTACTGAAGCTTTCTTT. It codes for CASSLEGASTEAFF. This chain joins TRBV5-1 and TRBJ1-1; 7 positions match TRBD1. Germline assignment: CDR1 SGHRS and CDR2 YFSETQ. Unmatched junction bases numbered 4, after V lost 0 bases and J lost 5 bases. The CDR3 has 14 residues.

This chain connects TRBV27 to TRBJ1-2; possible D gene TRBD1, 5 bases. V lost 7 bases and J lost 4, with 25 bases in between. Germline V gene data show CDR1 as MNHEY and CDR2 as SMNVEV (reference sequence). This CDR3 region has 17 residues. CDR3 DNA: TGTGCCAGCACCCATGTTGTCCCAGGGCCCTATTTCTATGGCTACACCTTC. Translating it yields CASTHVVPGPYFYGYTF.

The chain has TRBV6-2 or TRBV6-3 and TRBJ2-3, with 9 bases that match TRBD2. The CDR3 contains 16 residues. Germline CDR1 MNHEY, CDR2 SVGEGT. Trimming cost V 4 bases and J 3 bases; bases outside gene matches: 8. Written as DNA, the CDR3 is TGTGCCAGCAGTTCACTCGTCCTAGCGGGGACAGATACGCAGTATTTT. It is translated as CASSSLVLAGTDTQYF.

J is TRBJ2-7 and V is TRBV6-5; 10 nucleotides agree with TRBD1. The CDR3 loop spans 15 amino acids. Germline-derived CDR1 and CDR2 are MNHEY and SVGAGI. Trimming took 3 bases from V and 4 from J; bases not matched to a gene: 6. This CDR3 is CASSYQRDRGYEQYF. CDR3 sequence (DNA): TGTGCCAGCAGTTATCAAAGGGACAGGGGTTACGAGCAGTACTTC.

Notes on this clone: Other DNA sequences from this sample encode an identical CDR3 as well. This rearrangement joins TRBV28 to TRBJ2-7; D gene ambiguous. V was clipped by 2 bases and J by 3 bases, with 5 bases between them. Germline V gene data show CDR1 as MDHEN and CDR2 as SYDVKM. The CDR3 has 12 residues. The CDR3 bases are TGTGCCAGCAGTTTACTCTACTACGAGCAGTACTTC. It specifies CASSLLYYEQYF. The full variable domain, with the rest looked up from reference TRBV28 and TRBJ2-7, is DVKVTQSSRYLVKRTGEKVFLECVQDMDHENMFWYRQDPGLGLRLIYFSYDVKMKEKGDIPEGYSVSREKKERFSLILESASTNQTSMYLCASSLLYYEQYFGPGTRLTVT.

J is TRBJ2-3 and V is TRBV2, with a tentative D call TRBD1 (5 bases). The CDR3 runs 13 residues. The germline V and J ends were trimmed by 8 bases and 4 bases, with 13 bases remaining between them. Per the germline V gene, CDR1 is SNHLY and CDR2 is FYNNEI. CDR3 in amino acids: CASGAHDPDTQYF. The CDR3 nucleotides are TGTGCCAGCGGGGCGCACGATCCAGATACGCAGTATTTT.

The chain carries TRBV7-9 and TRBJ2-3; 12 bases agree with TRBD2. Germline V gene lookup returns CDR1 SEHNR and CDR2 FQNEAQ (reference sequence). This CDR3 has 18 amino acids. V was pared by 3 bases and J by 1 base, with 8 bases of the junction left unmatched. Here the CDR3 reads CASSFLAGGHLGTDTQYF. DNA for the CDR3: TGTGCCAGCAGCTTCCTAGCGGGGGGGCATTTAGGCACAGATACGCAGTATTTT.

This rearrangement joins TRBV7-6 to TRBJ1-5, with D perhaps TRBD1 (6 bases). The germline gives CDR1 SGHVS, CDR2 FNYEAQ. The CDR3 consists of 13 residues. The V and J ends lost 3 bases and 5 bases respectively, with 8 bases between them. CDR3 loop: CASSFRQDQPQHF. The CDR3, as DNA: TGTGCCAGCAGCTTTCGACAGGATCAGCCCCAGCATTTT.

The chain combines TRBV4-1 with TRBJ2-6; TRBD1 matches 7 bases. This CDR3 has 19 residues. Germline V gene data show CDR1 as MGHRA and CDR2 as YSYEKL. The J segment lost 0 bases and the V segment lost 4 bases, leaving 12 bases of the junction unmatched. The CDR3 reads CASSLRQGDWSSGANVLTF. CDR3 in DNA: TGCGCCAGCAGCCTTCGACAGGGAGATTGGTCCTCTGGGGCCAACGTCCTGACTTTC.

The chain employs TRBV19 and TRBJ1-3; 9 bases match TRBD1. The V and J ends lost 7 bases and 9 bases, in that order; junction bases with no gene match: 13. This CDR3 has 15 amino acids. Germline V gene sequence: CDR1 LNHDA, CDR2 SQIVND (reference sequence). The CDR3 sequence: CASNHRTQGAITIYF. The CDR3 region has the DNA TGTGCCAGTAACCATCGTACACAGGGGGCTATCACCATATATTTT.

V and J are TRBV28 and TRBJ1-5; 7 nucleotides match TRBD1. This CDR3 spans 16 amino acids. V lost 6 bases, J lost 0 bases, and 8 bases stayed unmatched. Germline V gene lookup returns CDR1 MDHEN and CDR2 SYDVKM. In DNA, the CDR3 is TGTGCCAGCAGCGTAGGGGGCGCGGTTAGCAATCAGCCCCAGCATTTT. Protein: CASSVGGAVSNQPQHF. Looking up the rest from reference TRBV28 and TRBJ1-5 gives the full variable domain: DVKVTQSSRYLVKRTGEKVFLECVQDMDHENMFWYRQDPGLGLRLIYFSYDVKMKEKGDIPEGYSVSREKKERFSLILESASTNQTSMYLCASSVGGAVSNQPQHFGDGTRLSIL.

The CDR3 bases are TGCGCCAGCAGCTTTACTAGCGGGGGCCTCGACACCGGGGAGCTGTTTTTT. Translated, it gives CASSFTSGGLDTGELFF. The V and J genes are TRBV5-1 and TRBJ2-2; 11 nucleotides line up with TRBD2. J gave up 3 bases and V 2 bases, and 6 bases lay outside the gene matches. This CDR3 has 17 amino acids. The germline V gene encodes CDR1 SGHRS and CDR2 YFSETQ.

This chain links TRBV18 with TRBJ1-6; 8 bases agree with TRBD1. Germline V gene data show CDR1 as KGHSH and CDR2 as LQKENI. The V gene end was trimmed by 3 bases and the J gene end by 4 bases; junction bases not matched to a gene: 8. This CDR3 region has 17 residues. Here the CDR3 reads CASSPGLRTGYNSPLHF. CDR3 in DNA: TGTGCCAGCTCACCGGGGTTGCGGACAGGGTATAATTCACCCCTCCACTTT.

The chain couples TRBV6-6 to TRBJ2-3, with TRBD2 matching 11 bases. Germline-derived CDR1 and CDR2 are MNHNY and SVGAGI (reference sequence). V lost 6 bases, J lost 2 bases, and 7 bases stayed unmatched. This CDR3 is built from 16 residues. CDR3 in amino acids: CASRTTSGGYTDTQYF. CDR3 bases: TGTGCCAGCAGAACTACTAGCGGGGGTTACACAGATACGCAGTATTTT.

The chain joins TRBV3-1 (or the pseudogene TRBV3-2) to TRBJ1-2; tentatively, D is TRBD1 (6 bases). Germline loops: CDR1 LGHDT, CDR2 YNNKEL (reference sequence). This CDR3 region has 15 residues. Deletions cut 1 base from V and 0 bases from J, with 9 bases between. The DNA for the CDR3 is TGTGCCAGCAGCCAAGCGACAGGAGCTAACTATGGCTACACCTTC. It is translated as CASSQATGANYGYTF.

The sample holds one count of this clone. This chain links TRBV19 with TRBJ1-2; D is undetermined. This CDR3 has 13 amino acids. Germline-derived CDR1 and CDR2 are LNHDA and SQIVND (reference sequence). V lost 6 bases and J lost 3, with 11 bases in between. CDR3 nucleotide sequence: TGTGCCAGTAGCAAAAACCAGGACTATGGCTACACCTTC. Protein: CASSKNQDYGYTF.

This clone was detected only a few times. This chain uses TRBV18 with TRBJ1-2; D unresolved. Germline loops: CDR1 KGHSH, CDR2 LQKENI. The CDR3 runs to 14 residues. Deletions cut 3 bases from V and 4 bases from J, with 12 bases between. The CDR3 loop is CASSPPEGAYGYTF. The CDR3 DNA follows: TGTGCCAGCTCACCGCCGGAGGGCGCCTATGGCTACACCTTC. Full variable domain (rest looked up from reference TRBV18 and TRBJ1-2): NAGVMQNPRHLVRRRGQEARLRCSPMKGHSHVYWYRQLPEEGLKFMVYLQKENIIDESGMPKERFSAEFPKEGPSILRIQQVVRGDSAAYFCASSPPEGAYGYTFGSGTRLTVV.